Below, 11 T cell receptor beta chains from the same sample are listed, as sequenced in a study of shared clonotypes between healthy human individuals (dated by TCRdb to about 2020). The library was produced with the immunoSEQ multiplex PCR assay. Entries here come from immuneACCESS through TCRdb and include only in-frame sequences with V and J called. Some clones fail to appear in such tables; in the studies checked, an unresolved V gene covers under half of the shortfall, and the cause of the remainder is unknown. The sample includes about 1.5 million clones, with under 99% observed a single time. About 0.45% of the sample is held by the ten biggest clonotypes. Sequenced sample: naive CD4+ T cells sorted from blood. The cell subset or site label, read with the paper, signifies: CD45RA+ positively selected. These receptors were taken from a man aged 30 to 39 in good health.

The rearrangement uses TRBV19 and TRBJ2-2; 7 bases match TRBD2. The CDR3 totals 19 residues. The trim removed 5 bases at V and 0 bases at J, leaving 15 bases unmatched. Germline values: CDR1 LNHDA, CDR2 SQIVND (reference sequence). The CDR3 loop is CASSSQGASGFANTGELFF. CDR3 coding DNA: TGTGCCAGTAGTTCCCAGGGAGCTAGCGGATTCGCGAACACCGGGGAGCTGTTTTTT.

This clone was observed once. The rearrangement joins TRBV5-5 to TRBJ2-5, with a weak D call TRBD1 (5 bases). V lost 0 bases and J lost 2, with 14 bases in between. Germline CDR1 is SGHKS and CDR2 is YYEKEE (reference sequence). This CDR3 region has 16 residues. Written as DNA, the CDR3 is TGTGCCAGCAGCTTGGGGACACCCTCCGTTCAAGAGACCCAGTACTTC. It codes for CASSLGTPSVQETQYF. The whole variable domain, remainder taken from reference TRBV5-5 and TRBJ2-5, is DAGVTQSPTHLIKTRGQQVTLRCSPISGHKSVSWYQQVLGQGPQFIFQYYEKEERGRGNFPDRFSARQFPNYSSELNVNALLLGDSALYLCASSLGTPSVQETQYFGPGTRLLVL.

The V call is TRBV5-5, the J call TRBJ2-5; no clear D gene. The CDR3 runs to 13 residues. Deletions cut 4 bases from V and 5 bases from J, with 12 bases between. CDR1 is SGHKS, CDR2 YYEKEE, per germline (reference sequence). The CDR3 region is CASSAGIVETQYF. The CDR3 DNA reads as TGTGCCAGCAGCGCCGGTATAGTGGAGACCCAGTACTTC.

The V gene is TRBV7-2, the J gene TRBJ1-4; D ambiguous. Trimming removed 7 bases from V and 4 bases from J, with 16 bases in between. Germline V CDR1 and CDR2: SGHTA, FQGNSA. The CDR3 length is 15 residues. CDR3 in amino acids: CASTSDPGYNEKLFF. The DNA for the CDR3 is TGTGCCAGCACCTCGGATCCAGGATATAATGAAAAACTGTTTTTT.

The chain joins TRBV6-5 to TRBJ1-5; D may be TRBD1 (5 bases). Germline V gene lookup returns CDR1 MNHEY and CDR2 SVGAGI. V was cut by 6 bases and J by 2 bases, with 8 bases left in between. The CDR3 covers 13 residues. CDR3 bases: TGTGCCAGCAGCCGGGACGGCAATCAGCCCCAGCATTTT. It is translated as CASSRDGNQPQHF.

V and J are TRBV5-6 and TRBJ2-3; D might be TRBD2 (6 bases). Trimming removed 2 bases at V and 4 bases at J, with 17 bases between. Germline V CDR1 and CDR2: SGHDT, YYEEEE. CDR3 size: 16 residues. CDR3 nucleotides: TGTGCCAGCAGCTTTAATCGCGGGATAGGCGCAGATACGCAGTATTTT. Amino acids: CASSFNRGIGADTQYF.

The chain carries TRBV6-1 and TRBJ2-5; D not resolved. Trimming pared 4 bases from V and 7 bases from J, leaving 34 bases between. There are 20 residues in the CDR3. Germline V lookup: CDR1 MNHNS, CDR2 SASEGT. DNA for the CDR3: TGTGCCAGCAGTGTTACTCATGAAGCTAGGTTTTGGCGCTTTGGGCTGACCCAGTACTTC. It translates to CASSVTHEARFWRFGLTQYF.

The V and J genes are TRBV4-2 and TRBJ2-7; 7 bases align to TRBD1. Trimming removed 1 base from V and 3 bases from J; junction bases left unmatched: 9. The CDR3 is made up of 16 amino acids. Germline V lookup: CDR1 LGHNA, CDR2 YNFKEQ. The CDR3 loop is CASSQVPTGQFYEQYF. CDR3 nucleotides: TGTGCCAGCAGCCAAGTCCCAACGGGACAGTTCTACGAGCAGTACTTC.

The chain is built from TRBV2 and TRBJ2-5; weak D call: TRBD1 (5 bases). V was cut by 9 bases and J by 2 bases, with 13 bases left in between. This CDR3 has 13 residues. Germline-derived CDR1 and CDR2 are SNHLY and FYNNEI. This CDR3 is CARVDREQETQYF. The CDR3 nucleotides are TGTGCCAGAGTCGACAGAGAACAAGAGACCCAGTACTTC.

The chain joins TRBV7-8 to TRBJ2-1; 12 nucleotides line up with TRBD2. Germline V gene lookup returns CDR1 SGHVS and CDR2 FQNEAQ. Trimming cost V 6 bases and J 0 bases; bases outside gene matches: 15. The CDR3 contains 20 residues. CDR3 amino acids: CASRPPPRTSGTSSYNEQFF. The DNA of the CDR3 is TGTGCCAGCAGGCCTCCACCGCGGACTAGCGGGACGAGCTCCTACAATGAGCAGTTCTTC.

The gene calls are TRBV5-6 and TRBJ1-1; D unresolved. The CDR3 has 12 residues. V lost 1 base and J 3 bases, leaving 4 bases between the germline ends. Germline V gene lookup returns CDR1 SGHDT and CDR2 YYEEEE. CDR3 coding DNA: TGTGCCAGCAGCTTGTCCCACACTGAAGCTTTCTTT. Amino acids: CASSLSHTEAFF.